A selection of T cell receptor beta chains follows, all from one sample in a study of CD8+ T cells in alopecia areata. Measured with immunoSEQ multiplex PCR; TCRdb has only the in-frame clones, and not every one. This sample yields under 75,000 clones, of which roughly 44% are seen a single time; roughly a sixth belongs to the top ten. The sample consisted of CD8+ T cells sorted from blood, taken at week 0. These receptor sequences come from a human donor with alopecia areata. CDR3s include the opening cysteine and the closing phenylalanine or tryptophan. Each record gives: D gene, J gene, clone size, V gene, CDR3 DNA, CDR3 protein. A D gene is named only where the DNA matches it firmly. A row's size may be missing; if present it is once, few, many or a size class.

d_gene: .
j_gene: TRBJ2-1
abundance: .
v_gene: TRBV10-1
CDR3nt: TGCGCCAGCAGCAGGACAGTTTCGGGCAATGAGCAGTTCTTC
CDR3aa: CASSRTVSGNEQFF

d_gene: TRBD1
j_gene: TRBJ2-7
abundance: .
v_gene: TRBV13
CDR3nt: TGTGCCAGCAGCTCAGGAACAGGGGTCTTGGGCCGCGAGCAGTACTTC
CDR3aa: CASSSGTGVLGREQYF

d_gene: .
j_gene: TRBJ2-1
abundance: .
v_gene: TRBV29-1
CDR3nt: TGCAGGTGGAAAGGAATCGGCTCCTACAATGAGCAGTTCTTC
CDR3aa: CRWKGIGSYNEQFF

d_gene: .
j_gene: TRBJ1-1
abundance: .
v_gene: TRBV7-9
CDR3nt: TGTGCCAGCAGCCAAGGGAGGAACACTGAAGCTTTCTTT
CDR3aa: CASSQGRNTEAFF

d_gene: .
j_gene: TRBJ2-3
abundance: .
v_gene: TRBV7-9
CDR3nt: TGTGCCAGCAGCTTAGCCACAGATACGCAGTATTTT
CDR3aa: CASSLATDTQYF

d_gene: .
j_gene: TRBJ2-4
abundance: few
v_gene: TRBV28
CDR3nt: TGTGCCAGCAGTTACTGGGTCGAGGGCAAAAACATTCAGTACTTC
CDR3aa: CASSYWVEGKNIQYF

d_gene: TRBD1
j_gene: TRBJ2-2
abundance: .
v_gene: TRBV5-1
CDR3nt: TGCGCCAGCAGCCCGCTTGGGGACAGGAACACCGGGGAGCTGTTTTTT
CDR3aa: CASSPLGDRNTGELFF

d_gene: .
j_gene: TRBJ1-1
abundance: .
v_gene: TRBV7-8
CDR3nt: TGTGCCAGCAGCTTAGGGACAGTCGAAGCTTTCTTT
CDR3aa: CASSLGTVEAFF

d_gene: .
j_gene: TRBJ1-1
abundance: .
v_gene: TRBV6-4
CDR3nt: TGTGCCAGCAGTGACAGTGCGTCGGGGGTAACTGAAGCTTTCTTT
CDR3aa: CASSDSASGVTEAFF

d_gene: .
j_gene: TRBJ2-7
abundance: few
v_gene: TRBV5-1
CDR3nt: TGCGCCAGCAGCTTGGGGGGTGAGCAGCAGTACTTC
CDR3aa: CASSLGGEQQYF

d_gene: .
j_gene: TRBJ1-2
abundance: .
v_gene: TRBV30
CDR3nt: TGTGCCGGAAAACCCCTCCGCGGACGGAACTATGGCTACACCTTC
CDR3aa: CAGKPLRGRNYGYTF

d_gene: .
j_gene: TRBJ1-5
abundance: .
v_gene: TRBV28
CDR3nt: TGTGCCAGCATGCTGGTTGGCAATCAGCCCCAGCATTTT
CDR3aa: CASMLVGNQPQHF

d_gene: .
j_gene: TRBJ2-7
abundance: .
v_gene: TRBV6-1
CDR3nt: TGTGCCAGCAGTGATACCGGGACGTATCCCTACGAGCAGTACTTC
CDR3aa: CASSDTGTYPYEQYF

d_gene: TRBD1
j_gene: TRBJ2-7
abundance: .
v_gene: TRBV27
CDR3nt: TGTGCCAGCAGTCTCCGGGACAGCTACGAGCAGTACTTC
CDR3aa: CASSLRDSYEQYF

d_gene: TRBD2
j_gene: TRBJ2-3
abundance: few
v_gene: TRBV2
CDR3nt: TGTGCCAGCAGTGAAGCGCTAGCGGGAGTTGGGGATACGCAGTATTTT
CDR3aa: CASSEALAGVGDTQYF

d_gene: .
j_gene: TRBJ2-3
abundance: few
v_gene: TRBV5-6
CDR3nt: TGTGCCAGCAGCATTGGGACCCCAGGCACAGATACGCAGTATTTT
CDR3aa: CASSIGTPGTDTQYF

d_gene: .
j_gene: TRBJ2-6
abundance: few
v_gene: TRBV29-1
CDR3nt: TGCAGCCCAGCCGGGGGCTCTGGGGCCAACGTCCTGACTTTC
CDR3aa: CSPAGGSGANVLTF

d_gene: .
j_gene: TRBJ2-2
abundance: .
v_gene: TRBV9
CDR3nt: TGTGCCAGCAGCGTAATCTCCACCGGGGAGCTGTTTTTT
CDR3aa: CASSVISTGELFF

d_gene: .
j_gene: TRBJ1-5
abundance: .
v_gene: TRBV11-2
CDR3nt: TGTGCCAGCAGCTTAGCTCTCGGTGGGCCCCAGCATTTT
CDR3aa: CASSLALGGPQHF

d_gene: .
j_gene: TRBJ2-7
abundance: .
v_gene: TRBV25-1
CDR3nt: TGTGCCAGCAGTGGCCCCAGGCAGTACTTC
CDR3aa: CASSGPRQYF

d_gene: .
j_gene: TRBJ1-4
abundance: few
v_gene: TRBV7-9
CDR3nt: TGTGCCAGCAGCCCTGGCTGGGCAACTAATGAAAAACTGTTTTTT
CDR3aa: CASSPGWATNEKLFF

d_gene: .
j_gene: TRBJ2-7
abundance: .
v_gene: TRBV5-6
CDR3nt: TGTGCCAGCAGTGTGGCAGGGGCCTACGAGCAGTACTTC
CDR3aa: CASSVAGAYEQYF

d_gene: .
j_gene: TRBJ1-1
abundance: once
v_gene: TRBV5-1
CDR3nt: TGCGCCAGCAGCTTGGGACATGCCTCTGAAGCTTTCTTT
CDR3aa: CASSLGHASEAFF

d_gene: .
j_gene: TRBJ2-7
abundance: .
v_gene: TRBV4-1
CDR3nt: TGCGCCAGCAGCCCTATGACAGGAACCTACGAGCAGTACTTC
CDR3aa: CASSPMTGTYEQYF

d_gene: TRBD1
j_gene: TRBJ2-7
abundance: .
v_gene: TRBV7-9
CDR3nt: TGTGCCAGCAGCTTGAGAGGACAGGCTGGAGAGCAGTACTTC
CDR3aa: CASSLRGQAGEQYF

d_gene: .
j_gene: TRBJ2-7
abundance: few
v_gene: TRBV7-2
CDR3nt: TGCGCCAGCAGCCCCCGGGGGGCCGAGCAGTACTTC
CDR3aa: CASSPRGAEQYF

d_gene: TRBD2
j_gene: TRBJ2-1
abundance: .
v_gene: TRBV27
CDR3nt: TGTGCCAGCGGCATGACGGGAGGGCAGAATGAGCAGTTCTTC
CDR3aa: CASGMTGGQNEQFF

d_gene: .
j_gene: TRBJ1-2
abundance: few
v_gene: TRBV29-1
CDR3nt: TGCAGCGTTGTACTGCACTATGGCTACACCTTC
CDR3aa: CSVVLHYGYTF

d_gene: .
j_gene: TRBJ1-4
abundance: few
v_gene: TRBV6-1
CDR3nt: TGTGCCAGCAGTGTATACAGTACAACTAATGAAAAACTGTTTTTT
CDR3aa: CASSVYSTTNEKLFF

d_gene: .
j_gene: TRBJ2-1
abundance: few
v_gene: TRBV18
CDR3nt: TGTGCCAGCTCACCGGCTAGGCACCAGTTCTTC
CDR3aa: CASSPARHQFF

d_gene: TRBD2
j_gene: TRBJ2-2
abundance: .
v_gene: TRBV9
CDR3nt: TGTGCCAGCAGCGTAGAGCCTAGCGGATACACCGGGGAGCTGTTTTTT
CDR3aa: CASSVEPSGYTGELFF

d_gene: .
j_gene: TRBJ1-5
abundance: few
v_gene: TRBV4-1
CDR3nt: TGCGCCAGCAGCCAAGTAGGGGGGCCCAATCAGCCCCAGCATTTT
CDR3aa: CASSQVGGPNQPQHF

d_gene: .
j_gene: TRBJ2-7
abundance: .
v_gene: TRBV29-1
CDR3nt: TGCAGCGTTGTCGACAGTCCCTACGAGCAGTACTTC
CDR3aa: CSVVDSPYEQYF

d_gene: .
j_gene: TRBJ2-1
abundance: .
v_gene: TRBV7-9
CDR3nt: TGTGCCAGCAGCCCAGGACAAAACAATGAGCAGTTCTTC
CDR3aa: CASSPGQNNEQFF

d_gene: TRBD1
j_gene: TRBJ2-3
abundance: few
v_gene: TRBV7-9
CDR3nt: TGTGCCAGCAGCCCGACGACAGGGAAAAGCACAGATACGCAGTATTTT
CDR3aa: CASSPTTGKSTDTQYF

d_gene: .
j_gene: TRBJ2-5
abundance: .
v_gene: TRBV28
CDR3nt: TGTGCCAGCAGTTCATACCAAGAGACCCAGTACTTC
CDR3aa: CASSSYQETQYF

d_gene: .
j_gene: TRBJ2-7
abundance: .
v_gene: TRBV27
CDR3nt: TGTGCCAGCAGTTTAACGGGGGTGAACGAGCAGTACTTC
CDR3aa: CASSLTGVNEQYF

d_gene: .
j_gene: TRBJ2-5
abundance: .
v_gene: TRBV7-9
CDR3nt: TGTGCCAGCAGCCAACCGGGAGACCAAGAGACCCAGTACTTC
CDR3aa: CASSQPGDQETQYF

d_gene: .
j_gene: TRBJ2-7
abundance: .
v_gene: TRBV2
CDR3nt: TGTGCCAGTTTGGACGGCTACGAGCAGTACTTC
CDR3aa: CASLDGYEQYF

d_gene: TRBD1
j_gene: TRBJ1-1
abundance: .
v_gene: TRBV30
CDR3nt: TGTGCCTGGAGCTCCCAGGGGGCGAGTGAAGCTTTCTTT
CDR3aa: CAWSSQGASEAFF

d_gene: TRBD1
j_gene: TRBJ2-3
abundance: .
v_gene: TRBV25-1
CDR3nt: TGTGCCAGCATCGACAGGGCGTCGGATACGCAGTATTTT
CDR3aa: CASIDRASDTQYF

d_gene: .
j_gene: TRBJ1-4
abundance: .
v_gene: TRBV9
CDR3nt: TGTGCCAGCAGCGCAGGGGAGAATCATGAAAAACTGTTTTTT
CDR3aa: CASSAGENHEKLFF

d_gene: TRBD2
j_gene: TRBJ2-3
abundance: few
v_gene: TRBV4-3
CDR3nt: TGCGCCAGCAGCCAAGAGGGGACTAGTTTCACAGATACGCAGTATTTT
CDR3aa: CASSQEGTSFTDTQYF

d_gene: .
j_gene: TRBJ2-1
abundance: few
v_gene: TRBV7-8
CDR3nt: TGTGCCAGCAGCTTAGTTTTGGGGGTGCACAATGAGCAGTTCTTC
CDR3aa: CASSLVLGVHNEQFF

d_gene: .
j_gene: TRBJ2-2
abundance: few
v_gene: TRBV29-1
CDR3nt: TGCAGCGTCTCAGTACTCGGGGAGCTGTTTTTT
CDR3aa: CSVSVLGELFF

d_gene: .
j_gene: TRBJ2-6
abundance: few
v_gene: TRBV21-1
CDR3nt: TGTGCCAGCAGCAAAGTAGAAGTGGGACTAGCGGGAGGCTCTGGGGCCAACGTCCTGACTTTC
CDR3aa: CASSKVEVGLAGGSGANVLTF

d_gene: .
j_gene: TRBJ2-5
abundance: .
v_gene: TRBV4-1
CDR3nt: TGCGCCAGCAGCCAAGAGGGAACCTATAGCGCACAAGAGACCCAGTACTTC
CDR3aa: CASSQEGTYSAQETQYF

d_gene: .
j_gene: TRBJ2-1
abundance: .
v_gene: TRBV11-2
CDR3nt: TGTGCCAGCAGCTTAGTCCCTGTTCCGGAGCAGTTCTTC
CDR3aa: CASSLVPVPEQFF